These 16 T cell receptor beta chains came from one sample sequenced in a study of blood T cell repertoires in COVID-19. Using immunoSEQ multiplex PCR, the repertoire was profiled, and TCRdb retains in-frame clones only, with some absent. The sample records 56,000 or so clones, approximately 85% being singletons. The sample was peripheral blood. The receptors here all came from a human donor in a cohort sampled during active COVID-19.

The chain combines TRBV5-1 with TRBJ1-6; unclear D gene. The CDR3 sequence is 16 residues long. Germline CDR1 SGHRS, CDR2 YFSETQ. Trimming pared 0 bases from V and 0 bases from J, leaving 7 bases between. The DNA of the CDR3 is TGCGCCAGCAGCTTGGCCCAAATCTCCTATAATTCACCCCTCCACTTT. It yields the protein CASSLAQISYNSPLHF.

The rearrangement links TRBV27 to TRBJ2-7; a weak D match, TRBD2 (6 bases). This CDR3 comprises 15 residues. CDR1 and CDR2 from the germline V gene are MNHEY and SMNVEV (reference sequence). Trimming pared 6 bases from V and 6 bases from J, leaving 21 bases between. The CDR3 sequence: CASSAQSGTPREQYF. The CDR3 region has the DNA TGTGCCAGCAGCGCTCAATCCGGGACTCCCCGCGAGCAGTACTTC.

This sequence joins TRBV5-5 and TRBJ2-5; D remains unclear. CDR1 SGHKS and CDR2 YYEKEE come from the germline V gene (reference sequence). The CDR3 has 12 residues. V was pared by 1 base and J by 2 bases, with 3 bases between. The CDR3 nucleotides read TGTGCCAGCAGCTTGCGGCAAGAGACCCAGTACTTC. Protein: CASSLRQETQYF.

In this sample, this clone turned up once. The chain carries TRBV11-3 and TRBJ1-4; D is possibly TRBD1 (6 bases). The germline gives CDR1 SGHNT, CDR2 YENEEA. The CDR3 covers 19 residues. V was cut by 0 bases and J by 0 bases, with 17 bases left in between. The CDR3 coding sequence is TGTGCCAGCAGCTTAGAGGTCAACAGGACAGCTGCAACTAATGAAAAACTGTTTTTT. This translates into CASSLEVNRTAATNEKLFF.

The J gene is TRBJ1-2, the V gene TRBV18, with TRBD1 matching over 7 bases. CDR3 length: 14 residues. Losses at the gene ends were 0 bases for V and 4 bases for J; bases not matched to a gene: 2. Germline CDR1 KGHSH, CDR2 LQKENI. CDR3 DNA sequence: TGTGCCAGCTCACCACCCGGGACAGTCTATGGCTACACCTTC. It is translated as CASSPPGTVYGYTF.

The rearrangement links TRBV11-2 to TRBJ1-4; 7 positions match TRBD1. Looked up from germline, CDR1 is SGHAT and CDR2 is FQNNGV. The CDR3 contains 16 residues. V shed 4 bases, J shed 5 bases, and the junction held 10 bases outside the gene matches. For the CDR3, the DNA is TGTGCCAGCAGCTCAGCGACAGGGATGAAAAATGAAAAACTGTTTTTT. Amino acids: CASSSATGMKNEKLFF. Using reference TRBV11-2 and TRBJ1-4 for the parts outside the CDR3, the full variable domain is EAGVAQSPRYKIIEKRQSVAFWCNPISGHATLYWYQQILGQGPKLLIQFQNNGVVDDSQLPKDRFSAERLKGVDSTLKIQPAKLEDSAVYLCASSSATGMKNEKLFFGSGTQLSVL.

The genes are TRBV27 and TRBJ2-7, with TRBD1 matching over 7 bases. The CDR3 spans 13 residues. The J segment lost 1 base and the V segment lost 5 bases, leaving 2 bases of the junction unmatched. Germline CDR1 MNHEY, CDR2 SMNVEV (reference sequence). The CDR3 loop is CASSHRGSYEQYF. The CDR3 nucleotides read TGTGCCAGCAGTCACAGGGGATCCTACGAGCAGTACTTC.

The chain carries TRBV4-1 and TRBJ2-3; maybe TRBD2 (7 bases). CDR3 length: 17 residues. Germline values: CDR1 MGHRA, CDR2 YSYEKL. Trimming removed 1 base at V and 3 bases at J, with 17 bases between. This chain's CDR3 is CASSQGRVGGATDTQYF. The CDR3 DNA is TGCGCCAGCAGCCAAGGCCGAGTGGGGGGGGCTACAGATACGCAGTATTTT.

This clone was recorded once. The chain carries TRBV4-3 and TRBJ1-2; a weak D match, TRBD1 (6 bases). This CDR3 spans 12 amino acids. Between the trimmed V and J ends, which lost 5 bases and 4 bases, there was a span of 8 bases. CDR1 and CDR2 from the germline V gene are LGHNA and YSLEER. The CDR3 bases are TGCGCCAGCAGCGACAGGTCCTATGGCTACACCTTC. Its translation: CASSDRSYGYTF.

V gene TRBV2 combines with J gene TRBJ2-4; 11 bases are shared with TRBD2. J gave up 1 base and V 5 bases, and 13 bases lay outside the gene matches. The CDR3 length is 19 residues. Per the germline V gene, CDR1 is SNHLY and CDR2 is FYNNEI. CDR3 protein: CASSISLAGGGMAKNIQYF. The CDR3 DNA sequence: TGTGCCAGCAGTATTAGCCTAGCGGGAGGCGGGATGGCCAAAAACATTCAGTACTTC.

V and J are TRBV27 and TRBJ2-5; TRBD2 aligns across 7 bases. Germline V gives CDR1 MNHEY, CDR2 SMNVEV (reference sequence). The V gene end was trimmed by 0 bases and the J gene end by 5 bases; junction bases not matched to a gene: 6. The CDR3 extends over 15 amino acids. The CDR3 loop reads CASSLSAGPLETQYF. In nucleotides, the CDR3 is TGTGCCAGCAGTTTATCAGCGGGACCTTTGGAGACCCAGTACTTC.

The chain combines TRBV6-5 with TRBJ2-3, with D perhaps TRBD2 (6 bases). This CDR3 comprises 14 residues. Germline CDR1 reads MNHEY; CDR2 reads SVGAGI. Trimming took off 7 bases at V and 1 base at J, with 12 bases between the two ends. The CDR3 DNA follows: TGTGCCAGCACCCCGGGACTCGGCACAGATACGCAGTATTTT. Translating it yields CASTPGLGTDTQYF.

The V call is TRBV4-3, the J call TRBJ2-7, with TRBD2 identical over 8 bases. Unmatched junction bases numbered 5, after V lost 5 bases and J lost 2 bases. CDR3 length: 14 amino acids. CDR1 is LGHNA and CDR2 is YSLEER in the germline V gene. The CDR3 DNA reads as TGCGCCAGCAGCTTAAGCGGGAGTACCTACGAGCAGTACTTC. Its protein is CASSLSGSTYEQYF.

The genes are TRBV5-1 and TRBJ2-3; TRBD2 matches at 10 bases. Germline CDR1 and CDR2: SGHRS and YFSETQ. V dropped 7 bases and J dropped 0; count of bases not matched to a gene: 5. CDR3 length: 15 amino acids. CDR3 sequence (DNA): TGCGCCAGCCATCAGACTAGCGGGAGCACAGATACGCAGTATTTT. This encodes CASHQTSGSTDTQYF.

The chain is built from TRBV3-1 (or the pseudogene TRBV3-2) and TRBJ1-1, with 10 bases fitting TRBD1. CDR3 length equals 15 residues. CDR1 LGHDT and CDR2 YNNKEL come from the germline V gene (reference sequence). V was pared by 3 bases and J by 4 bases, with 5 bases of the junction left unmatched. CDR3 in amino acids: CASSHMTGGLTEAFF. The DNA for the CDR3 is TGTGCCAGCAGCCATATGACAGGGGGCCTCACTGAAGCTTTCTTT.

The chain carries TRBV7-2 and TRBJ1-2; no firm D call. V was shortened by 1 base and J by 6 bases, with 9 bases between the two germline ends. The CDR3 loop spans 13 amino acids. Germline assignment: CDR1 SGHTA and CDR2 FQGNSA. In DNA form, the CDR3 reads TGTGCCAGCAGCTTAGGAGGTAGCAATGGCTACACCTTC. The encoded protein is CASSLGGSNGYTF.